The sequence of this T cell receptor (beta chain) was determined in a study of blood T cell repertoires in COVID-19. Overall study: Samples of COVID-19 (acute and convalescent) were obtained from the United States, Italy and Spain. PBMCs, B-cell-depleted T cells, or T cells were the source of the cDNA or gDNA that made up the material.

Clinical history as reported by participants underpinned cohort assignment. In the source study's methods: Amplifying reference gene primers gave estimates of nucleated cell counts. Profiled with immunoSEQ multiplex PCR; TCRdb holds only in-frame clones, not every one. That table is the source of V, J and clone size, and D and trimming were worked out from the DNA. Among a few hundred thousand clones listed, around 89% were seen once. This CDR3 comprises 12 residues. CDR1 SGDLS and CDR2 YYNGEE come from the germline V gene. Trimming took 5 bases from V and 2 from J, leaving 7 bases between them. This receptor was taken from a woman younger than 35 with acute COVID-19. The chain uses TRBV9 and TRBJ1-2; no reliable D call. Material for sequencing was PBMCs or T cells enriched from blood (not recorded which). The CDR3 nucleotides read TGTGCCAGCAGTGACGGGAACTATGGCTACACCTTC. This encodes CASSDGNYGYTF.